This T cell receptor (beta chain) comes out of a study of shared clonotypes between healthy human individuals. On the study more broadly: CD4 naive cells filled three plates per donor, CD4 memory three, CD8 naive two and CD8 memory one.

A note on this clone: Its antigen is not identified.

The protocol was immunoSEQ multiplex PCR, while the TCRdb copy is restricted to in-frame clones and leaves out a portion. The sample includes about 2.1 million clones, just over 90% of them seen just once. Study-level results: For sorted subsets, rarefaction showed incomplete sequencing despite large depth. In a few donors, around 5.5% of naive CD4 clonotypes appeared in common. Clonotypes which were not shared had lower generation probabilities than clonotypes that all four donors shared.

Positively selected for CCR7, the CD45RO-negative cells used as naive CD8 cells excluded terminally differentiated effector memory CD45RA+ cells. The sequence came from a man aged 18 to 30 in good health. Some clones in this sample may be carry-over from other donors' samples. Sequencing input: naive CD8+ T cells from PBMCs.

CDR3: CASSRGRTDTQYF. In nucleotides, the CDR3 is TGTGCCAGCAGCCGCGGGAGGACAGATACGCAGTATTTT. The rearrangement uses TRBV14 and TRBJ2-3, with 8 positions matching TRBD2. J lost 3 bases, V lost 4 bases, and 0 bases had no gene match. This CDR3 comprises 13 residues. Germline V CDR1 and CDR2: SGHDN, FVKESK.